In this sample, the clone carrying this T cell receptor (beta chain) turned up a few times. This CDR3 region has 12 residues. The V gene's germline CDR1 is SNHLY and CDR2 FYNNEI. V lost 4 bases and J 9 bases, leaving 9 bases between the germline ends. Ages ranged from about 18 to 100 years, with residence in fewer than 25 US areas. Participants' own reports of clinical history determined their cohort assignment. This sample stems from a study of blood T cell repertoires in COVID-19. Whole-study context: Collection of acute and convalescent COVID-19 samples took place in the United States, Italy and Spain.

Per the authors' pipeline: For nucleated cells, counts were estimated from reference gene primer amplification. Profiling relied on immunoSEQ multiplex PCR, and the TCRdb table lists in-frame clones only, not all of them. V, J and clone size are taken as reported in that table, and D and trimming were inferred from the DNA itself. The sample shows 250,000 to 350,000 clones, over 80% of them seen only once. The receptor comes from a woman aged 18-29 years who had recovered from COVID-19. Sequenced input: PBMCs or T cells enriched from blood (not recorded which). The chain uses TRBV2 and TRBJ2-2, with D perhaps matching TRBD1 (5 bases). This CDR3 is CASSVQGWELFF. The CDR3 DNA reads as TGTGCCAGCAGTGTTCAGGGCTGGGAGCTGTTTTTT.